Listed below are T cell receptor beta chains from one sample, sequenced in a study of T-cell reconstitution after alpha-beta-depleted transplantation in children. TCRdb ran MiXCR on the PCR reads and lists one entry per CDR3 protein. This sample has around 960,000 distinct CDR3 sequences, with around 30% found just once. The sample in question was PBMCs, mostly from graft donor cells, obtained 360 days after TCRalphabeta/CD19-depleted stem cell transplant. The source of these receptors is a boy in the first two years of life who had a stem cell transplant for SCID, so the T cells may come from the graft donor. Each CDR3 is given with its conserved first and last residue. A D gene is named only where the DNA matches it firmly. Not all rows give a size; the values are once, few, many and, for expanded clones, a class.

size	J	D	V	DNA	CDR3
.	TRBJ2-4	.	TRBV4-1	TGCGCCAGCAGCGAAGACGAGGTGGGAGAAAACATTCAGTACTTC	CASSEDEVGENIQYF
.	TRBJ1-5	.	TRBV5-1	TGCGCCAGCAGCTTGGATACCCGGAGCAATCAGCCCCAGCATTTT	CASSLDTRSNQPQHF
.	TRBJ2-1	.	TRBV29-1	TGCAGCGTTGTGGGGGGGGGCGGGGGACTATACAATGAGCAGTTCTTC	CSVVGGGGGLYNEQFF
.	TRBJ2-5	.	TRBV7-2	TGTGCCAGCAGCTTAGTCAGCTCTCAAGAGACCCAGTACTTC	CASSLVSSQETQYF
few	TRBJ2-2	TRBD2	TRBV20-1	TGCAGTGCTAGAGATCCAACTAGCGGGGGAACCGGGGAGCTGTTTTTT	CSARDPTSGGTGELFF
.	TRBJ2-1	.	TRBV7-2	TGTGCCAGCAGCTCGCCGGGACCCGGCACCTACAATGAGCAGTTCTTC	CASSSPGPGTYNEQFF
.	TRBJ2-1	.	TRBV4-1	TGCGCCAGCAGCCAAGCGGTTAGGAGGGCGGAGCAGTTCTTC	CASSQAVRRAEQFF
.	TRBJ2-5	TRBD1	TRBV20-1	TGCAGGGTACAGGGGGCTTGGGAGACCCAGTACTTC	CRVQGAWETQYF
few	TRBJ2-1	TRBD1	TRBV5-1	TGCGCCAGCAGCTTGACATACAGGGGCGGCGAAGTTGGTGAGCAGTTCTTC	CASSLTYRGGEVGEQFF
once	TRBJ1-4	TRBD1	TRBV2	TGTGCCAGCAGTGGTACATGGGACAGTGAGGGAAAACTGTTTTTT	CASSGTWDSEGKLFF
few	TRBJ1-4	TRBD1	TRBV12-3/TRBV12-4	TGTGCCAGCAGAGGACAGGGGGCGTGGGAAAAACTGTTTTTT	CASRGQGAWEKLFF
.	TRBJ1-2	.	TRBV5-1	TGCGCCAGCAGCTTGGCCGCCCGCGCAGGGGGCTACACCTTC	CASSLAARAGGYTF
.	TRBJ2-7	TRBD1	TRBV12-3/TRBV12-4	TGTGCCAGCAGTTTAAGGACAGGTAACTTCTACGAGCAGTACTTC	CASSLRTGNFYEQYF
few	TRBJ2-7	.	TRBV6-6	TGTGCCAGCAGTTACGAGGGTTGGGAGCAGTACTTC	CASSYEGWEQYF
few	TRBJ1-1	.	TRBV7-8	TGTGCCAGCAACTCCCTAAGGACAGACCTTGGGACTGAAGCTTTCTTT	CASNSLRTDLGTEAFF
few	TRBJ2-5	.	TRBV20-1	TGCAGTGCCCCCCGGCAGGGACCGGAGACCCAGTACTTC	CSAPRQGPETQYF
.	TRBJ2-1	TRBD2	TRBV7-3	TGTGCCAGCAGCTTAACGGTGGTAGCGGGGGCCCCCTGGAATGAGCAGTTCTTC	CASSLTVVAGAPWNEQFF
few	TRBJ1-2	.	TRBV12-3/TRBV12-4	TGTGCCAGCAGTTTAAACCCTGCTAACTATGGCTACACCTTC	CASSLNPANYGYTF
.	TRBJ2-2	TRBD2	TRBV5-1	TGCGCCAGCAGCCCGAATTGGGATAGCGGGGGGAGCACCGGGGAGCTGTTTTTT	CASSPNWDSGGSTGELFF
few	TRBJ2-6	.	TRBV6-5	TGTGCCAGCAGTTATAGGGGTGGCCCCGACTCTGGGGCCAACGTCCTGACTTTC	CASSYRGGPDSGANVLTF
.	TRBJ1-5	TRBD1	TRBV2	TGTGCCAGCAGTGAAAGTGGGACAGGGGGTCAGCCCCAGCATTTT	CASSESGTGGQPQHF
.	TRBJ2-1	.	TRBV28	TGTGCCAGCGGGCAGCCGCCCTATGAGCAGTTCTTC	CASGQPPYEQFF
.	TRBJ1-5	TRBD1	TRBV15	TGTGCCACCAGCAGAGTCAGGGGGACAGGGGTCAATCAGCCCCAGCATTTT	CATSRVRGTGVNQPQHF
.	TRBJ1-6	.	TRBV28	TGTGCCAGCAGTTTAATCGGGGGCTCCTATAATTCACCCCTCCACTTT	CASSLIGGSYNSPLHF
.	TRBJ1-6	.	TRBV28	TGTGCCAGCAGGGCTAATTCACCCCTCCACTTT	CASRANSPLHF
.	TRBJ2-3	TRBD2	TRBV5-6	TGTGCCAGCAGTAACAGGCGGGGGTTCACAGATACGCAGTATTTT	CASSNRRGFTDTQYF
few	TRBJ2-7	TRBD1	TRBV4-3	TGCGCCAGCAGCCACAGACAGGGAGATTCCTACGAGCAGTACTTC	CASSHRQGDSYEQYF
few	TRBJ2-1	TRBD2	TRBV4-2	TGTGCCAGCAGCCAGGTTCTAGCGGTATGGAACAATGAGCAGTTCTTC	CASSQVLAVWNNEQFF
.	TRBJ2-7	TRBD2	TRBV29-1	TGCAGCGCCGGGGGGGACCGCTACGAGCAGTACTTC	CSAGGDRYEQYF
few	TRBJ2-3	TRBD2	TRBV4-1	TGCGCCAGCAGCCAACCCTCTAGCGGGGGGACCCAAGATACGCAGTATTTT	CASSQPSSGGTQDTQYF
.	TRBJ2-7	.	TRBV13	TGTGCCAGCAGCTTAACGTGGGGGACTTCATACTACGAGCAGTACTTC	CASSLTWGTSYYEQYF
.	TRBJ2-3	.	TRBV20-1	TGCAGTGCTGAGGGCCAGGACGCAGATACGCAGTATTTT	CSAEGQDADTQYF
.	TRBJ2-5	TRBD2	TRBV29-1	TGCAGCGTTGAAGATCGTGGCGGGGGGCCCGGCGGGGAGACCCAGTACTTC	CSVEDRGGGPGGETQYF
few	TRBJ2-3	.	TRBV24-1	TGTGCCACCAGCCGCGGACAGCACCATACGCAGTATTTT	CATSRGQHHTQYF
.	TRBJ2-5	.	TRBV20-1	TGCAGTGCTATGGCCGGGGGTGAAGAGACCCAGTACTTC	CSAMAGGEETQYF
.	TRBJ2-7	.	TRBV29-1	TGCAGCGTTGAAATGGACACCTACGAGCAGTACTTC	CSVEMDTYEQYF
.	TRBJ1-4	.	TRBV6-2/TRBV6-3	TGTGCCAGCAGTTACCAGGGGCGGGGTGAAAAACTGTTTTTT	CASSYQGRGEKLFF
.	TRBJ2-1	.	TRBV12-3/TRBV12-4	TGTGCCAGCAGCCCAGGGGCGCCTGGGCAGTTCTTC	CASSPGAPGQFF
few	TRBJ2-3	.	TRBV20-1	TGCAGTGCTAGAGTTAAGGGTGGGAGCACAGATACGCAGTATTTT	CSARVKGGSTDTQYF
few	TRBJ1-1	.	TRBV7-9	TGTGCCAGCAGCTTAGAATCGACAGCAACTGAAGCTTTCTTT	CASSLESTATEAFF
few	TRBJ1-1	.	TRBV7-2	TGTGCCAGCAGCTTAGCGGGCATAGGCCTGAACACTGAAGCTTTCTTT	CASSLAGIGLNTEAFF
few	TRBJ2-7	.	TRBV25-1	TGTGCCAGCAGTGACTGGGGGGCAGCCGTTTACGAGCAGTACTTC	CASSDWGAAVYEQYF
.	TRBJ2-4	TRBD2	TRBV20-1	TGCAGTGCTTTTGGACTAGCGGGGGCTGGGATAGCCAAAAACATTCAGTACTTC	CSAFGLAGAGIAKNIQYF
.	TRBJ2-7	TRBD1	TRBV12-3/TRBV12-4	TGTGCCAGCAGTTTAGAGGCAGGGGGCTCCTACGAGCAGTACTTC	CASSLEAGGSYEQYF
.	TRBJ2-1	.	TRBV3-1	TGTGCCAGCTGCCCCCACCCCGGGGCACTACATGAGCAGTTCTTC	CASCPHPGALHEQFF
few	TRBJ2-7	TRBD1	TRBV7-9	TGTGCCAGCAGCTTTGGACAGGGGGCGTCCGAGCAGTACTTC	CASSFGQGASEQYF
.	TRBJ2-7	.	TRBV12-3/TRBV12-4	TGTGCCAGCAGTCGGGCTATCCCACCTTACGAGCAGTACTTC	CASSRAIPPYEQYF
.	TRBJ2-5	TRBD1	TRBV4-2	TGTGCCAGCAGCCAAACGCTGGGGACAGGGCAAGAGACCCAGTACTTC	CASSQTLGTGQETQYF
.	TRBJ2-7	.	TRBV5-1	TGCGCCAGCAGCCGATTACAGGGTTTCGAGCAGTACTTC	CASSRLQGFEQYF
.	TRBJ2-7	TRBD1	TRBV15	TGTGCCACCAGCAGCCACAGGGGAACCTACGAGCAGTACTTC	CATSSHRGTYEQYF
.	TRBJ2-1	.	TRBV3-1	TGTGCCAGCAGCCAAGTCGGGGCGAACAATGAGCAGTTCTTC	CASSQVGANNEQFF
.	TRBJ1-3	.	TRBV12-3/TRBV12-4	TGTGCCAGCAGGCCCAGTGGAAACACCATATATTTT	CASRPSGNTIYF
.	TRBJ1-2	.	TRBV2	TGTGCCAGCAGTGGAGGGGACAAGGGCTATGGCTACACCTTC	CASSGGDKGYGYTF
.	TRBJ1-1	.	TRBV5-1	TGCGCCAGCGCCATGCCGGAGAACACTGAAGCTTTCTTT	CASAMPENTEAFF